Described below is a single T cell receptor beta chain sequence and its context. This receptor's antigen is unknown. No base quality information exists; no much larger clone differs at one position. The data belong to a study of T cells in Graves' hyperthyroidism and ophthalmopathy (dated by TCRdb to 2018 to 2020). For the wider study: Peripheral blood was collected at initial diagnosis, before any treatment. TCR V-J signatures able to tell the groups apart were searched for in a discovery cohort of 100 patients, of whom around 42 had Graves' ophthalmopathy and roughly 58 had stable Graves' hyperthyroidism. An independent validation cohort of 18 to 20 hyperthyroidism patients and about 16 patients who later progressed to ophthalmopathy tested prospective prediction of ophthalmopathy. The 100 discovery patients were randomly split 7:3 into training and test sets. In more than five Graves' hyperthyroidism patients, the study also compared T-cell repertoires from thyroid tissue with T-cell repertoires from blood. Following sampling, methimazole starting at 30 mg daily was given to hyperthyroidism patients, and high-dose intravenous methylprednisolone was given to ophthalmopathy patients. The paper describes TCR Vbeta CDR3 sequencing of around 130 peripheral blood samples, made up of fewer than 50 ophthalmopathy patients, some 80 hyperthyroidism patients and 17 progressor patients.

Stable Graves' hyperthyroidism was defined as the absence of progression to ophthalmopathy over 18 months of follow-up. Hyperthyroidism patients were aged 18 to 65 years and newly diagnosed, with disease duration of less than 2 months. Any patient with an uncontrolled infection, another autoimmune disease, pregnancy or lactation was excluded. Diagnoses were established on the basis of clinical symptoms, serum thyroxine and TRAb, thyroid ultrasound, and orbital computed tomography. PBMCs were separated from 10 ml of fresh peripheral blood using Ficoll-Paque density gradient centrifugation. Total RNA was extracted using Trizol reagent, and RNA quality was assessed on an Agilent 2100 Bioanalyzer. Paper-wide results and their limitations: Blood samples also contained most of the expanded thyroid clonotypes (frequency above 0.001), which suggests that blood repertoires may reflect thyroid immune responses. In cross-validation, a model built on a 13 V-J signature told ophthalmopathy apart from stable hyperthyroidism with 87.88% sensitivity and about 81% specificity, and in testing the same model reached 80%/75%. In validation, progression to ophthalmopathy was predicted by the model with roughly 69% sensitivity and under 85% specificity, a median of around 5.9 months before onset. No statistical method was used to set the sample size in advance, and investigators knew the group allocation.

Amplification of TCR beta CDR3 regions was carried out from RNA transcripts. For the first round of RT-PCR on the TCR CDR3, the HTBI primer set was used together with the Qiagen OneStep RT-PCR kit. Libraries were constructed in a second round of multiplex PCR, after which size selection and purification were carried out. Sequencing of the libraries was done on an Illumina HiSeq2000 using paired-end 100 bp reads. In the authors' own workflow: SOAPnuke was used to process the raw data, removing reads that contained adapters or uncalled bases, had a mean Phred below 15, or lacked an exact match to the constant primer or identifier. High-quality paired reads were merged using COPE v1.2.5, and each unique nucleotide sequence was defined as a clonotype. Clonotypes were aligned to IMGT TRBV, TRBD and TRBJ reference segments using MiTCR v1.1. The analysis included only V-J combinations with a frequency above 0.0001, which together covered 99% to 99.2% of the repertoires. The TCS score was defined as the ratio of F50 (clonal expansion) to E x V (chaos), calculated using BLOSUM62-based TCRdist between CDR3 peptides within each V-J. Welch's t-statistics and random forest reduced just over 500 V-J features to 13, which were used in a naive Bayes classifier (R e1071). Using fastp trimming at Q25 and MiXCR clonotype assembly, TCRdb reanalyzed the public sequencing data and kept in-frame beta chains. Each CDR3 protein gets just one entry, which takes the most common genes and DNA from the rows behind it. These V and J calls are TCRdb output, not the study's own analysis. The sample data list 25,000 to 30,000 distinct CDR3 sequences, and roughly 45% of these were observed just once. The ten most abundant clones make up over 9% of the sample.

CDR1 and CDR2, looked up from the germline V gene, are SGHVS and FQNEAQ. Trimming accounts for 4 bases at V and 2 bases at J, while the number of junction bases matched to no gene is 6. The CDR3 holds 15 amino acids from the cysteine to the phenylalanine. The entry retains the CDR3 DNA only, 45 bases that are in frame from base 1. The chain was built from TRBV7-8 and TRBJ2-7, with TRBD2 matching 9 junction bases. Specimen: blood. This TCR was sampled from a woman in her thirties with Graves' hyperthyroidism. The CDR3: CASSSGLASTYEQYF. The sequenced DNA: TGTGCCAGCAGCTCGGGACTAGCTTCTACCTACGAGCAGTACTTC.